The present T cell receptor (beta chain) was sequenced within a study of T cell clones after liver transplantation. Overall study context: TCRbeta sequencing after a pre-transplant mixed lymphocyte reaction identified graft-donor-reactive clones, later tracked in post-transplant blood. Draws occurred before transplant, before withdrawal, and after complete or failed withdrawal.

Trimming took 3 bases from V and 5 from J; bases not matched to a gene: 7. Germline V gives CDR1 LNHNV, CDR2 YYDKDF (reference sequence). The CDR3 extends over 15 amino acids. This clone showed up just a few times. Clones were read by immunoSEQ multiplex PCR, and TCRdb kept only the in-frame ones, dropping some. The sample records 95,000 to 110,000 clones, around 84% being singletons. The chain uses TRBV15 and TRBJ2-3, with 8 bases matching TRBD1. This TCR was sampled from a human patient who received a liver transplant. Some of the T cells may derive from the graft donor. The source was CD4+ T cells from blood, collected approximately 4 years after liver transplant. The CDR3 sequence is CATSRDRVGGDTQYF. The CDR3, as DNA: TGTGCCACCAGCAGGGACAGGGTAGGGGGAGATACGCAGTATTTT.